What follows are 18 T cell receptor beta chains derived from one specimen sequenced in a study of T cell changes during pregnancy in multiple sclerosis. Sequencing was performed with immunoSEQ multiplex PCR; in TCRdb, only in-frame clones are kept and a portion is missing. The sample shows about 100,000 clones, about nine tenths of them seen only once. Source: peripheral blood, taken in the second trimester of pregnancy. All receptors derive from a female donor in good health, enrolled as a control in a pregnancy study.

The chain couples TRBV6-6 to TRBJ2-1; perhaps TRBD1 as D (6 bases). V was trimmed by 5 bases and J by 2 bases, leaving 10 bases between them. Germline CDR1 and CDR2: MNHNY and SVGAGI (reference sequence). The CDR3 has 14 amino acids. The DNA for the CDR3 is TGTGCCAGCAGTGGGGCAGGGGCCTACAATGAGCAGTTCTTC. This gives the protein CASSGAGAYNEQFF.

The chain carries TRBV5-4 and TRBJ2-1; D is uncertain. Germline V CDR1 and CDR2: SGHNT, YYREEE (reference sequence). The CDR3 spans 11 residues. V was cut by 5 bases and J by 7 bases, with 7 bases left in between. CDR3 amino acids: CASRQQNEQFF. The DNA for the CDR3 is TGTGCCAGCAGACAGCAGAATGAGCAGTTCTTC.

The chain joins TRBV15 to TRBJ2-1; perhaps TRBD2 as D (5 bases). Germline loops: CDR1 LNHNV, CDR2 YYDKDF (reference sequence). The length of the CDR3 is 16 residues. The germline V and J ends were trimmed by 0 bases and 4 bases, with 13 bases remaining between them. CDR3: CATSREDPGTYNEQFF. CDR3 coding DNA: TGTGCCACCAGCAGAGAAGACCCGGGAACGTACAATGAGCAGTTCTTC. Combining the CDR3 with reference TRBV15 and TRBJ2-1 gives the whole variable domain DAMVIQNPRYQVTQFGKPVTLSCSQTLNHNVMYWYQQKSSQAPKLLFHYYDKDFNNEADTPDNFQSRRPNTSFCFLDIRSPGLGDTAMYLCATSREDPGTYNEQFFGPGTRLTVL.

The J gene is TRBJ2-2, the V gene TRBV6-4; D is ambiguous. V lost 3 bases and J lost 2, with 7 bases in between. Germline CDR1 MRHNA, CDR2 SNTAGT. This CDR3 spans 14 amino acids. CDR3 nucleotides: TGTGCCAGCAGTGAATCTTTTAACACCGGGGAGCTGTTTTTT. It is translated as CASSESFNTGELFF.

The chain is built from TRBV4-3 and TRBJ2-7, with 9 bases aligning to TRBD2. CDR1 is LGHNA, CDR2 YSLEER, per germline. With 5 bases clipped from V and 2 bases from J, the junction kept 13 bases outside the gene matches. This CDR3 has 17 amino acids. CDR3 region: CASSFQVSGSAAYEQYF. For the CDR3, the DNA is TGCGCCAGCAGCTTCCAAGTTAGCGGGAGCGCAGCCTACGAGCAGTACTTC.

This chain joins TRBV28 and TRBJ2-7, with D possibly being TRBD1 (6 bases). The CDR3 extends over 14 amino acids. Germline lookup yields CDR1 MDHEN and CDR2 SYDVKM. The ends were cut back, 5 bases at V and 2 bases at J, with 13 bases in the middle. The CDR3 is CASSAPGAPYEQYF. DNA for the CDR3: TGTGCCAGCAGTGCTCCAGGGGCCCCCTACGAGCAGTACTTC.

The chain uses TRBV10-3 and TRBJ1-5; TRBD1 agrees at 7 bases. The CDR3 totals 15 residues. The germline V gene has CDR1 ENHRY and CDR2 SYGVKD. V trimming: 6 bases; J trimming: 4 bases; junction bases outside the gene matches: 9. The CDR3 nucleotides are TGTGCCATCAGCTCGACAGGGATCCTTAATCAGCCCCAGCATTTT. Protein: CAISSTGILNQPQHF.

This chain joins TRBV7-2 and TRBJ2-7, with 10 bases fitting TRBD2. The CDR3 sequence is 15 residues long. With V trimmed by 5 bases and J by 2 bases, 6 bases remained unmatched. Germline V gene data show CDR1 as SGHTA and CDR2 as FQGNSA. CDR3 in amino acids: CASSLSGGLTYEQYF. As DNA, the CDR3 is TGTGCCAGCAGCCTTAGCGGGGGGCTTACCTACGAGCAGTACTTC.

The chain recombines TRBV19 with TRBJ2-2, with 8 bases aligning to TRBD1. With V trimmed by 1 base and J by 4 bases, 2 bases remained unmatched. CDR3 size: 15 residues. The germline CDR1 and CDR2 sequences are LNHDA and SQIVND (reference sequence). For the CDR3, the DNA is TGTGCCAGTAGTATAGGGACAGGGTTCACCGGGGAGCTGTTTTTT. The encoded protein is CASSIGTGFTGELFF.

This clone appeared a single time. The chain employs TRBV2 and TRBJ1-1; D is ambiguous. Deletions cut 8 bases from V and 3 bases from J, with 16 bases between. Germline CDR1 is SNHLY and CDR2 is FYNNEI. The CDR3 has 14 residues. The DNA for the CDR3 is TGTGCCAGCTCCTATGGCGGAGGGTACACTGAAGCTTTCTTT. It translates to CASSYGGGYTEAFF.

This sequence joins TRBV18 and TRBJ1-2; D remains ambiguous. With 0 bases removed from V and 1 base from J, the gap between germline ends came to 15 bases. Per germline, CDR1 KGHSH and CDR2 LQKENI. The CDR3 consists of 17 residues. CDR3 sequence reads: CASSPPEGSIRNYGYTF. The CDR3 DNA is TGTGCCAGCTCACCACCGGAGGGCAGCATCCGTAACTATGGCTACACCTTC.

The chain has TRBV5-1 and TRBJ1-2; 9 bases are shared with TRBD1. Losses at the gene ends were 4 bases for V and 3 bases for J; bases not matched to a gene: 7. Germline V gene lookup returns CDR1 SGHRS and CDR2 YFSETQ. The CDR3 runs to 15 residues. The CDR3 bases are TGCGCCAGCAGCCTGTGGGACAGGGCGGACTATGGCTACACCTTC. Amino acids: CASSLWDRADYGYTF.

The chain couples TRBV6-6 to TRBJ2-3; weak D call: TRBD1 (6 bases). This CDR3 is 15 amino acids long. The germline V gene has CDR1 MNHNY and CDR2 SVGAGI (reference sequence). Trimming cost V 8 bases and J 0 bases, with 15 bases left between them. The DNA for the CDR3 is TGTGCCAGCGGTTCGACAGGTTATAGCACAGATACGCAGTATTTT. It is translated as CASGSTGYSTDTQYF.

This rearrangement joins TRBV6-1 to TRBJ1-5, with D perhaps matching TRBD1 (6 bases). CDR3 length equals 14 residues. Germline CDR1 MNHNS, CDR2 SASEGT. Trimming left V 5 bases short and J 4 bases short, with 12 bases between. The CDR3 reads CASSPLGANQPQHF. Written as DNA, the CDR3 is TGTGCCAGCAGTCCACTGGGGGCAAATCAGCCCCAGCATTTT.

The rearrangement joins TRBV28 to TRBJ1-1; tentative D call: TRBD1 (5 bases). V was cut by 8 bases and J by 8 bases, with 12 bases left in between. The CDR3 is 11 residues long. Germline CDR1 is MDHEN and CDR2 is SYDVKM. CDR3 sequence (DNA): TGTGCCAGCTCAGTAAGGGGAGAAGCTTTCTTT. Amino acid sequence: CASSVRGEAFF.

V and J are TRBV29-1 and TRBJ2-7; the D gene is possibly TRBD1 (5 bases). CDR3 length: 14 amino acids. V was cut by 5 bases and J by 6 bases, with 20 bases left in between. Germline CDR1 reads SQVTM; CDR2 reads ANQGSEA. The CDR3 is CSVCPQGFDGEQYF. DNA for the CDR3: TGCAGCGTTTGCCCCCAGGGTTTCGATGGCGAGCAGTACTTC.

CDR3 sequence (DNA): TGTGCCAGCTCACAGGGGGCGGGCACTGAAGCTTTCTTT. Translation: CASSQGAGTEAFF. The rearrangement uses TRBV18 and TRBJ1-1; 7 nucleotides line up with TRBD1. Germline V gene data show CDR1 as KGHSH and CDR2 as LQKENI. The CDR3 consists of 13 residues. Losses at the gene ends were 4 bases for V and 4 bases for J; bases not matched to a gene: 3. Supplemented by reference TRBV18 and TRBJ1-1, the full variable domain reads NAGVMQNPRHLVRRRGQEARLRCSPMKGHSHVYWYRQLPEEGLKFMVYLQKENIIDESGMPKERFSAEFPKEGPSILRIQQVVRGDSAAYFCASSQGAGTEAFFGQGTRLTVV.

The chain has TRBV7-2 and TRBJ1-2, with 8 bases lining up with TRBD1. CDR3 length: 14 amino acids. V was clipped by 0 bases and J by 7 bases; unmatched bases: 4. Germline V gene data show CDR1 as SGHTA and CDR2 as FQGNSA. The CDR3 region has the DNA TGTGCCAGCAGCTTAGCGGACAGGGAGGCTGGCTACACCTTC. Its translation: CASSLADREAGYTF.